Listed below are T cell receptor beta chains from one sample, sequenced in a study of CXCR3-negative and CXCR3-positive naive CD8 T cells. TCRdb reprocessed the 5' RACE reads and reports one entry per CDR3 protein, with no DNA. The record lists fewer than 55,000 distinct CDR3 sequences, of which the ten most abundant hold about 1.6%. Sequences were obtained from naive CXCR3- CD8+ T cells from blood. Receptor source: a human donor in good health. Some clones in this sample may be carry-over from other donors' samples. CDR3s include the opening cysteine and the closing phenylalanine or tryptophan.

J | V | CDR3
TRBJ2-1 | TRBV29-1 | CSLDRGQDEQFF
TRBJ2-3 | TRBV6-6 | CASSFYNSGAHTDTQYF
TRBJ2-7 | TRBV7-8 | CASSLEARYEQYF
TRBJ2-1 | TRBV5-1 | CASSLYISYNEQFF
TRBJ2-7 | TRBV28 | CASSITRGPVEQYF
TRBJ2-6 | TRBV12-3/TRBV12-4 | CASSSSWPQGPSGANVLTF
TRBJ1-2 | TRBV29-1 | CSVDTGYYGYTF
TRBJ2-1 | TRBV7-2 | CASSISSGGAYNEQFF
TRBJ1-1 | TRBV7-9 | CASSLLQGGANTEAFF
TRBJ2-3 | TRBV27 | CASTWGGASYTDTQYF
TRBJ2-5 | TRBV7-2 | CASSLGSFSGRGETQYF
TRBJ2-4 | TRBV20-1 | CSARDTDRPVLAKNIQYF
TRBJ1-1 | TRBV20-1 | CSARDVGYTEAFF
TRBJ2-7 | TRBV20-1 | CSARPALAGGYEQYF